This T cell receptor beta chain was identified in a study of blood T cell repertoires in COVID-19. V dropped 1 base and J dropped 2 bases, with 18 bases sitting between them. CDR1 is SGHDT and CDR2 is YYEEEE in the germline V gene. The CDR3 contains 17 residues. Method: immunoSEQ multiplex PCR; TCRdb's copy keeps in-frame clones and lacks some. Here the sample spans some 58,000 clones, about 76% being singletons. In its sample, this clone was seen a few times. The J gene is TRBJ1-2, the V gene TRBV5-6; TRBD1 might be the D (6 bases). The TCR comes from a human donor in a cohort sampled during active COVID-19. The sequencing input was peripheral blood. This CDR3 is CASSLPLAQGRNYGYTF. The CDR3 DNA reads as TGTGCCAGCAGCTTGCCCCTTGCCCAGGGGCGGAACTATGGCTACACCTTC.